The 5 T cell receptor beta chains below were found in one sample sequenced in a study of blood T cell repertoires in COVID-19. The data were produced by immunoSEQ multiplex PCR, yet TCRdb's version contains in-frame clones alone and is incomplete. The top ten hold around 3% of the sample, which has about 180,000 clones, around 85% seen once. Sequencing was performed on peripheral blood. All receptors derive from a man in his fifties or sixties with acute or convalescent COVID-19.

The rearrangement joins TRBV25-1 to TRBJ2-2; 10 bases are a match to TRBD2. Germline V gene lookup returns CDR1 MGHDK and CDR2 SYGVNS. V shed 6 bases and J 0 bases; nucleotides not matched to a gene: 7. The length of the CDR3 is 17 residues. The CDR3 region is CASRRPGLATNTGELFF. The CDR3, as DNA: TGTGCCAGCAGAAGACCGGGACTAGCGACGAACACCGGGGAGCTGTTTTTT.

The rearrangement uses TRBV4-2 and TRBJ2-1; D call uncertain. This CDR3 has 14 amino acids. Trimming cost V 0 bases and J 8 bases, with 11 bases left between them. Germline CDR1 LGHNA, CDR2 YNFKEQ. CDR3 DNA sequence: TGTGCCAGCAGCCAAGAACCGGCCGAGGATGAGCAGTTCTTC. Its translation is CASSQEPAEDEQFF.

The chain uses TRBV7-2 and TRBJ1-2; TRBD1 matches 8 bases. This CDR3 has 13 amino acids. With V trimmed by 5 bases and J by 7 bases, 6 bases remained unmatched. Germline V gene sequence: CDR1 SGHTA, CDR2 FQGNSA. The CDR3 sequence is CASSPDRAFGYTF. CDR3 sequence (DNA): TGTGCCAGCAGCCCGGACAGGGCTTTTGGCTACACCTTC. Combining the CDR3 with reference TRBV7-2 and TRBJ1-2 gives the whole variable domain GAGVSQSPSNKVTEKGKDVELRCDPISGHTALYWYRQSLGQGLEFLIYFQGNSAPDKSGLPSDRFSAERTGGSVSTLTIQRTQQEDSAVYLCASSPDRAFGYTFGSGTRLTVV.

V usage is TRBV3-1 (or the pseudogene TRBV3-2) and J usage is TRBJ2-5; TRBD1 agrees at 7 bases. Germline values: CDR1 LGHDT, CDR2 YNNKEL (reference sequence). Trimming removed 3 bases from V and 9 bases from J; junction bases left unmatched: 10. The CDR3 runs 14 residues. The CDR3 DNA reads TGTGCCAGCAGCCACGGGACAGATTCTGGGTCCCAGTACTTC. Its translation is CASSHGTDSGSQYF.

Many counts were recorded for this clone. The rearrangement links TRBV6-5 to TRBJ1-5; D ambiguous. This CDR3 has 15 residues. Looked up from germline, CDR1 is MNHEY and CDR2 is SVGAGI. Deletions cut 0 bases from V and 4 bases from J, with 10 bases between. The CDR3: CASSYSRNGNQPQHF. DNA for the CDR3: TGTGCCAGCAGTTACTCTAGGAACGGGAATCAGCCCCAGCATTTT.